The next 5 T cell receptor beta chains were all read from a single sample in a study of cytomegalovirus exposure and HLA in healthy donors. This PCR relied on a set of 60 Vbeta primers and 13 Jbeta primers. Profiled with immunoSEQ multiplex PCR; TCRdb holds only in-frame clones, not every one. The sample contains over 150,000 clones, 79% of which appear only once. The sample comprised PBMCs. These receptors originate from a woman in her late teens or twenties in good health and CMV-seronegative.

This clone was found a few times. The chain has TRBV28 and TRBJ2-3; 14 bases are a match to TRBD2. The CDR3 is made up of 16 amino acids. The V and J ends lost 6 bases and 5 bases, in that order; junction bases with no gene match: 7. Germline loops: CDR1 MDHEN, CDR2 SYDVKM. The CDR3 is CASSQGLAGGLDTQYF. In DNA form, the CDR3 reads TGTGCCAGCAGCCAAGGACTAGCGGGGGGTCTAGATACGCAGTATTTT.

The chain couples TRBV7-8 to TRBJ2-2; maybe TRBD2 (5 bases). V dropped 2 bases and J dropped 6 bases, with 13 bases sitting between them. The CDR3 has 15 residues. CDR1 SGHVS and CDR2 FQNEAQ come from the germline V gene. CDR3 sequence (DNA): TGTGCCAGCAGCTTACCCGGGATCGGGTCCGGGGAGCTGTTTTTT. It encodes CASSLPGIGSGELFF.

This clone was seen more than once but under ten times. The CDR3: CASSQTTGYEAFF. The CDR3 DNA is TGTGCCAGCAGCCAAACTACAGGGTACGAAGCTTTCTTT. The rearrangement uses TRBV5-6 and TRBJ1-1; perhaps TRBD1 as D (6 bases). This CDR3 spans 13 amino acids. Germline values: CDR1 SGHDT, CDR2 YYEEEE. V was pared by 4 bases and J by 8 bases, with 15 bases between.

The rearrangement joins TRBV5-1 to TRBJ2-2; tentative D call: TRBD1 (6 bases). Germline V gives CDR1 SGHRS, CDR2 YFSETQ. The CDR3 is 17 amino acids. Between the trimmed V and J ends, which lost 0 bases and 3 bases, there was a span of 15 bases. The CDR3 is CASSLEMLGADTGELFF. CDR3 bases: TGCGCCAGCAGCTTGGAAATGTTGGGGGCGGACACCGGGGAGCTGTTTTTT.

The V gene is TRBV9, the J gene TRBJ2-3; 9 nucleotides align to TRBD2. This CDR3 spans 15 amino acids. V was pared by 2 bases and J by 4 bases, with 5 bases of the junction left unmatched. Germline CDR1 SGDLS, CDR2 YYNGEE. The CDR3 loop is CASSVSSGGPDTQYF. CDR3 in DNA: TGTGCCAGCAGCGTGAGTAGCGGGGGTCCAGATACGCAGTATTTT.